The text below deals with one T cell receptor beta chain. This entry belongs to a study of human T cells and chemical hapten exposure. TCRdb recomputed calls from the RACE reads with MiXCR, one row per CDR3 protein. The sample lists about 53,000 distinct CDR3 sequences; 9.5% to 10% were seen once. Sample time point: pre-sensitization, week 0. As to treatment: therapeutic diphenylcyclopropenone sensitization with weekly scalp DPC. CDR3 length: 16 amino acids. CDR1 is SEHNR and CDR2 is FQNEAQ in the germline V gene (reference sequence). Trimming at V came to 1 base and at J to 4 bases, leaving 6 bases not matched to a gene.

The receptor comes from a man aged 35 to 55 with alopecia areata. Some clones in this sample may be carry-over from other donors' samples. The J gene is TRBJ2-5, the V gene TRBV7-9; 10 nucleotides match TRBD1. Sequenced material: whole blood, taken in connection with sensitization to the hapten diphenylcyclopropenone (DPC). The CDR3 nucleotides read TGTGCCAGCAGCTTAGGGGACAGGGGATTACGAGAGACCCAGTACTTC. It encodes CASSLGDRGLRETQYF.